This T cell receptor (beta chain) was obtained from a study of post-analysis software for immune sequencing data. The TCR beta cDNA libraries contained unique molecular identifiers. In TCRdb, the PCR reads were re-called with MiXCR into one record per CDR3 protein. The sample comprises about 460,000 distinct CDR3 sequences, roughly 45% of which are singletons, and about an eighth rests with the top ten. The germline CDR1 and CDR2 sequences are MNHEY and SVGEGT. The V end lost 8 bases, the J end lost 6 bases, and 8 bases lay between the germline ends. The CDR3 totals 11 residues. About this clonotype itself: Its antigen is as yet unknown.

Whole-study findings and limits: In patients, TRBV5-6, TRBV5-1 and TRBV20-1 belonged to about five TRBV segments found more frequently than in controls.

The V gene is TRBV6-2 or TRBV6-3, the J gene TRBJ2-1, with TRBD1 as a possible D gene (5 bases). This receptor was taken from a girl aged 10-17 years with multiple sclerosis. The sample comprised blood. The CDR3 protein is CASDQGNEQFF. The CDR3 DNA reads TGTGCCAGCGATCAGGGCAATGAGCAGTTCTTC.